The present TCR beta chain was sequenced within a study of cytomegalovirus exposure and HLA in healthy donors. The CDR3 is 15 amino acids. Germline assignment: CDR1 LNHNV and CDR2 YYDKDF (reference sequence). Trimming took 0 bases from V and 10 from J; bases not matched to a gene: 6. This clone was counted a few times. This PCR relied on a set of 60 Vbeta primers and 13 Jbeta primers. Method: immunoSEQ multiplex PCR; TCRdb's copy keeps in-frame clones and lacks some. The sample comprises more than 90,000 clones, approximately 60% of which are singletons, and more than 5% rests with the top ten. The clonotype comes from a boy aged 5-17 years in good health and CMV-seropositive. The V call is TRBV15, the J call TRBJ1-3, with 10 bases matching TRBD1. Sequencing was performed on PBMCs. The CDR3 region is CATSRDPTGGTTIYF. The DNA for the CDR3 is TGTGCCACCAGCAGAGATCCGACAGGGGGCACGACCATATATTTT. Full variable domain (missing parts from reference TRBV15 and TRBJ1-3): DAMVIQNPRYQVTQFGKPVTLSCSQTLNHNVMYWYQQKSSQAPKLLFHYYDKDFNNEADTPDNFQSRRPNTSFCFLDIRSPGLGDTAMYLCATSRDPTGGTTIYFGEGSWLTVV.